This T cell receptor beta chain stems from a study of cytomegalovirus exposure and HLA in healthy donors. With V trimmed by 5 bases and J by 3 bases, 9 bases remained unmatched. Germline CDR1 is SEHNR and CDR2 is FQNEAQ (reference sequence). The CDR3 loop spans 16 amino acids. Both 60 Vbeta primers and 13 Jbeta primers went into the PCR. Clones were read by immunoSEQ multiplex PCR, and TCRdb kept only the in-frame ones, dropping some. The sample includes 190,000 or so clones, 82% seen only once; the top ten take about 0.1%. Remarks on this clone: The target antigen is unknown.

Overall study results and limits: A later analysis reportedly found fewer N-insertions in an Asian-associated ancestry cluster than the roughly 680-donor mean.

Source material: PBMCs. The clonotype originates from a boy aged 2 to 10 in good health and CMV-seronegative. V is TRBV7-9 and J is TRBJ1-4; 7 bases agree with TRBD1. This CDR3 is CASSNHRGSSNEKLFF. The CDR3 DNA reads TGTGCCAGCAGCAATCACAGGGGCTCCTCTAATGAAAAACTGTTTTTT.